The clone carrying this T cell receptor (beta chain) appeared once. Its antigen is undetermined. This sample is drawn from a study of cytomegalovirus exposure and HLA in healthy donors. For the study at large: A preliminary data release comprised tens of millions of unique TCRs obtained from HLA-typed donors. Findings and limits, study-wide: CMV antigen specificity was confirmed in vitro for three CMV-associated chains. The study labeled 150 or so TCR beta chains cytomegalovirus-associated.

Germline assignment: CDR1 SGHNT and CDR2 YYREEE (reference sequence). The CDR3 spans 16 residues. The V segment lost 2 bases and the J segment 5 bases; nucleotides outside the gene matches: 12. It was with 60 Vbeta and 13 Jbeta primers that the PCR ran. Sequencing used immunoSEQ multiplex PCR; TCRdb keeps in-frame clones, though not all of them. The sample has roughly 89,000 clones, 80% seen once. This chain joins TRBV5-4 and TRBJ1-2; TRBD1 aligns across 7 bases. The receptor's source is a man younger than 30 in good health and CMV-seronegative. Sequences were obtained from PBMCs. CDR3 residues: CASSFGQANFPYGYTF. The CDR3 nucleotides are TGTGCCAGCAGCTTTGGACAGGCCAACTTCCCATATGGCTACACCTTC.